A single sample gave rise to the 2 T cell receptor beta chains below, sequenced in a study of blood T cell repertoires in COVID-19. Only in-frame clones appear in the TCRdb table, and some are missing; sequencing was by immunoSEQ multiplex PCR. The data show some 320,000 clones, about nine tenths seen once. Sequenced input: PBMCs or T cells enriched from blood (not recorded which). These receptors were collected from a woman aged 45-60 years who had been exposed to COVID-19.

This sequence joins TRBV6-5 and TRBJ1-1; no reliable D call. V lost 6 bases, J lost 1 base, and 12 bases lay in between. CDR3 size: 14 residues. The V gene's germline CDR1 is MNHEY and CDR2 SVGAGI. CDR3 sequence: CASSSNGQNTEAFF. The CDR3 nucleotides read TGTGCCAGCAGCTCAAATGGGCAGAACACTGAAGCTTTCTTT.

The V call is TRBV20-1, the J call TRBJ2-3; D unclear. The ends were cut back, 3 bases at V and 2 bases at J, with 6 bases in the middle. The length of the CDR3 is 12 residues. CDR1 is DFQATT and CDR2 is SNEGSKA in the germline V gene (reference sequence). The CDR3 DNA is TGCAGTGCTAGTACAGCCACAGATACGCAGTATTTT. As protein: CSASTATDTQYF.